A single sample gave rise to the 11 T cell receptor beta chains below, sequenced in a study of blood T cell repertoires in COVID-19. Sequencing was performed with immunoSEQ multiplex PCR; in TCRdb, only in-frame clones are kept and a portion is missing. The sample shows about 240,000 clones, roughly nine tenths of them seen only once. Sequencing was done on a sample of peripheral blood. These TCRs come from a man aged 55 to 70 who had recovered from COVID-19.

The V call is TRBV9, the J call TRBJ2-1; D is perhaps TRBD2 (6 bases). V shed 2 bases and J shed 0 bases, with 15 bases lying between them. The CDR3 loop spans 17 amino acids. Germline V gene lookup returns CDR1 SGDLS and CDR2 YYNGEE. The DNA of the CDR3 is TGTGCCAGCAGCGTCCTAAGCGGGCAGAGCTCCTACAATGAGCAGTTCTTC. This encodes CASSVLSGQSSYNEQFF.

This rearrangement joins TRBV27 to TRBJ1-2; 10 bases are a match to TRBD1. The trim removed 7 bases at V and 7 bases at J, leaving 9 bases unmatched. The CDR3 consists of 14 residues. CDR1 and CDR2 (germline): MNHEY, SMNVEV (reference sequence). The CDR3 sequence is CASKPGQGVLGYTF. CDR3 DNA: TGTGCCAGCAAACCCGGACAGGGGGTTCTTGGCTACACCTTC.

This chain links TRBV9 with TRBJ1-2; tentatively, D is TRBD1 (6 bases). The CDR3 is 17 amino acids. V lost 5 bases, J lost 0 bases, and 20 bases lay in between. Germline V gene lookup returns CDR1 SGDLS and CDR2 YYNGEE. CDR3: CASSIRDNPLPNYGYTF. In DNA, the CDR3 is TGTGCCAGCAGTATCCGGGACAACCCGCTACCTAACTATGGCTACACCTTC.

Only one count was recorded for this clone. This chain connects TRBV5-4 to TRBJ1-6, with D possibly TRBD1 on 6 matching bases. CDR3 size: 15 residues. Between the trimmed V and J ends, which lost 7 bases and 10 bases, there was a span of 21 bases. Germline V gene lookup returns CDR1 SGHNT and CDR2 YYREEE (reference sequence). The CDR3 here is CASRTLRGGGSPLHF. The CDR3 region has the DNA TGTGCCAGCCGGACCCTGAGGGGGGGCGGGTCACCCCTCCACTTT.

This clone was counted only a few times. The V gene is TRBV20-1, the J gene TRBJ1-6; D remains unclear. The germline V gene encodes CDR1 DFQATT and CDR2 SNEGSKA (reference sequence). Trimming removed 3 bases at V and 8 bases at J, with 11 bases between. The CDR3 extends over 13 amino acids. CDR3 in amino acids: CSASAGRDSPLHF. The CDR3 DNA reads TGCAGTGCTAGTGCGGGGAGAGATTCACCCCTCCACTTT.

The chain has TRBV5-5 and TRBJ2-3; a possible D gene is TRBD2 (6 bases). V dropped 4 bases and J dropped 2 bases, with 17 bases sitting between them. The CDR3 is made up of 16 amino acids. Looked up from germline, CDR1 is SGHKS and CDR2 is YYEKEE (reference sequence). CDR3 sequence: CASSAWAGNPTDTQYF. Here the CDR3 DNA reads TGTGCCAGCAGCGCCTGGGCGGGAAACCCCACAGATACGCAGTATTTT.

The CDR3 DNA follows: TGTGCCAGCAGCGTAGCAGGTGGCGGGGAGCTGTTTTTT. This sequence encodes CASSVAGGGELFF. V gene TRBV9 combines with J gene TRBJ2-2; D is unresolved. The V gene's germline CDR1 is SGDLS and CDR2 YYNGEE. The ends were cut back, 0 bases at V and 7 bases at J, with 7 bases in the middle. The CDR3 spans 13 residues.

The gene calls are TRBV28 and TRBJ2-3; D might be TRBD2 (6 bases). CDR1 is MDHEN and CDR2 is SYDVKM in the germline V gene. V gave up 6 bases and J gave up 2 bases, with 15 bases separating them. The CDR3 sequence is 15 residues long. Here the CDR3 reads CASSATRPVTDTQYF. CDR3 bases: TGTGCCAGCAGCGCGACTAGACCAGTCACAGATACGCAGTATTTT.

This chain joins TRBV2 and TRBJ2-7; 11 positions match TRBD1. V lost 3 bases and J lost 6; bases outside the gene matches: 1. The CDR3 sequence is 13 residues long. Germline CDR1 and CDR2: SNHLY and FYNNEI. The CDR3 sequence: CASSEGQGGEQYF. In nucleotides, the CDR3 is TGTGCCAGCAGTGAGGGACAGGGGGGCGAGCAGTACTTC.

The rearrangement uses TRBV6-5 and TRBJ1-1, with D tentatively TRBD1 (5 bases). The CDR3 is 14 amino acids. Trimming took 10 bases from V and 10 from J, leaving 25 bases between them. Germline V gene sequence: CDR1 MNHEY, CDR2 SVGAGI. CDR3 protein: CATGQGRPSGGAFF. Written as DNA, the CDR3 is TGTGCCACAGGGCAGGGACGGCCCTCGGGGGGAGCTTTCTTT.

This chain uses TRBV3-1 (or the pseudogene TRBV3-2) with TRBJ2-1; D is uncertain. Germline assignment: CDR1 LGHDT and CDR2 YNNKEL (reference sequence). V was trimmed by 4 bases and J by 9 bases, leaving 10 bases between them. The CDR3 consists of 12 residues. The CDR3: CASSPRVSEQFF. The CDR3 nucleotides read TGTGCCAGCAGCCCACGAGTGAGTGAGCAGTTCTTC.